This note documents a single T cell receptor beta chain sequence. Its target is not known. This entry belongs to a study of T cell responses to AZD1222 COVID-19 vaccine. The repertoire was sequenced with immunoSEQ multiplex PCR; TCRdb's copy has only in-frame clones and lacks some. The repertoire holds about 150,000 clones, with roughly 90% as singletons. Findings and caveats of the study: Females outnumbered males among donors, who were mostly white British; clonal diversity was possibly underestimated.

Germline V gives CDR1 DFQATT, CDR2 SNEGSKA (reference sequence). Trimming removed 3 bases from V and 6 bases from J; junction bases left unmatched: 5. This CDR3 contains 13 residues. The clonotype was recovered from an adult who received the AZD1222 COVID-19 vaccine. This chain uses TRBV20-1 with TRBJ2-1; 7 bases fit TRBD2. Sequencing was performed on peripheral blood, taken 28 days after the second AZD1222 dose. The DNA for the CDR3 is TGCAGTGCTAGTCTAAGCGGGGCCAATGAGCAGTTCTTC. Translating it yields CSASLSGANEQFF.